The TCR beta chain under discussion was sequenced for a study of cytomegalovirus exposure and HLA in healthy donors. PCR used 60 Vbeta primers and 13 Jbeta primers. Some clones are missing from TCRdb's copy, which holds only in-frame ones; the method was immunoSEQ multiplex PCR. The sample holds approximately 140,000 clones, around 80% seen once. Germline V lookup: CDR1 SGDLS, CDR2 YYNGEE. V lost 5 bases and J 5 bases, leaving 16 bases between the germline ends. CDR3 length: 15 amino acids. The sample holds a few counts of this clone. The chain couples TRBV9 to TRBJ2-2, with D possibly being TRBD2 (6 bases). Input material: PBMCs. The sequence was collected from a woman in her 50s in good health and CMV-seropositive. Written as DNA, the CDR3 is TGTGCCAGCAGTGATAGGGACTCGTGGACCGGGGAGCTGTTTTTT. It encodes CASSDRDSWTGELFF.